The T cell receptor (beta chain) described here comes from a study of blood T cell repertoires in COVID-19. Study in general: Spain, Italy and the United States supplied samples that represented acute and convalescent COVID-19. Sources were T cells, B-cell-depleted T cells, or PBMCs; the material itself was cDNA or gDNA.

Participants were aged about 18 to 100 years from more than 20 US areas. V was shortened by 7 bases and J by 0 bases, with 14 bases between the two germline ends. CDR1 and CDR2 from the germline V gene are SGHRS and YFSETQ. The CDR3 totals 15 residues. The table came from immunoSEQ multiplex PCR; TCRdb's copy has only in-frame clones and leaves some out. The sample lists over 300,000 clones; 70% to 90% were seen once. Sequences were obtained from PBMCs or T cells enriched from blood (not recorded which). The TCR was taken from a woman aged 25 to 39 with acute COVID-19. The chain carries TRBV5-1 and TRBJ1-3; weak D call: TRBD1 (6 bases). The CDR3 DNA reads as TGCGCCAGCTCGACCACAGGGATCTCTGGAAACACCATATATTTT. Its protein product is CASSTTGISGNTIYF.